The clone carrying this TCR beta chain turned up a few times. The study ran its PCR with 60 Vbeta and 13 Jbeta primers. The method was immunoSEQ multiplex PCR; TCRdb's version includes in-frame clones alone and lacks a portion of them. The sample has 140,000 to 150,000 clones, about 80% seen once. V was pared by 0 bases and J by 3 bases, with 9 bases between. The CDR3 consists of 14 residues. CDR1 MNHEY and CDR2 SVGAGI come from the germline V gene. This specimen comes from a study of cytomegalovirus exposure and HLA in healthy donors. Source material: PBMCs. This receptor was obtained from a middle-aged man in good health and CMV-seronegative. The chain carries TRBV6-5 and TRBJ2-7; D is perhaps TRBD2 (5 bases). The CDR3 is CASSYSAGVYEQYF. The CDR3 DNA is TGTGCCAGCAGTTACTCGGCCGGGGTCTACGAGCAGTACTTC.